This TCR beta chain was captured in a study of blood T cell repertoires in COVID-19. Source study methods: Amplifying reference gene primers gave estimates of nucleated cell counts. Sequencing used immunoSEQ multiplex PCR; TCRdb keeps in-frame clones, though not all of them. That table supplies the V and J calls and clone size; D and trimming were determined from the DNA. The sample lists 150,000 to 200,000 clones; around 85% were seen once. Germline assignment: CDR1 KGHSH and CDR2 LQKENI. The CDR3 contains 14 residues. Trimming cost V 6 bases and J 0 bases, with 11 bases left between them. The receptor's source is a man in his sixties with acute or convalescent COVID-19. Sequencing was done on a sample of peripheral blood. The chain combines TRBV18 with TRBJ1-1; D not resolved. Written as DNA, the CDR3 is TGTGCCAGCTCTCCTGGCCTAGTGAACACTGAAGCTTTCTTT. Its protein product is CASSPGLVNTEAFF.